This T cell receptor beta chain was captured in a study of cytomegalovirus exposure and HLA in healthy donors. The wider study: The 90 to 150 validation repertoires and the approximately 640 first-cohort repertoires shared a platform, a later analysis reported.

TCRdb's table, derived via immunoSEQ multiplex PCR, lists solely in-frame clones and lacks some. This table has 150,000 to 200,000 clones, 75% to 90% appearing once. Germline CDR1 LGHNA, CDR2 YNFKEQ. The CDR3 spans 16 residues. V was clipped by 1 base and J by 7 bases, with 19 bases between them. It was the roughly 130-subject validation cohort, separate from the roughly 700-subject first cohort, to which the donors belonged. The V and J genes are TRBV4-2 and TRBJ2-5; tentative D call: TRBD2 (6 bases). The TCR was taken from a man between 18 and 29 years old in good health and CMV-seropositive. Sequenced input: PBMCs. CDR3: CASSQVGRDGQWTQYF. The CDR3 DNA sequence: TGTGCCAGCAGCCAAGTAGGGCGGGACGGCCAATGGACCCAGTACTTC.